Following are 18 T cell receptor beta chains from one sample sequenced in a study of Graves' ophthalmopathy and Graves' hyperthyroidism. Amplification targeted the TCR beta CDR3 regions, with RNA transcripts as the source material. HTBI-primed first-round RT-PCR preceded second-round multiplex PCR. Each CDR3 protein gets one entry after TCRdb re-called the multiplex PCR reads with MiXCR. The data contain approximately 210,000 distinct CDR3 sequences, roughly 21% of them singletons. The sequenced sample consisted of peripheral blood. The source of these receptors is a woman between 45 and 65 years old with Graves' ophthalmopathy.

The chain uses TRBV7-2 and TRBJ2-7, with 12 bases matching TRBD2. The CDR3 runs 16 residues. The V gene's germline CDR1 is SGHTA and CDR2 FQGNSA. Trimming took 0 bases from V and 2 from J; bases not matched to a gene: 2. Here the CDR3 reads CASSLALAGGPYEQYF. The DNA for the CDR3 is TGTGCCAGCAGCTTAGCGCTAGCGGGAGGGCCCTACGAGCAGTACTTC.

This clonotype was seen repeatedly, ten times or more. In nucleotides, the CDR3 is TGTGCCAGTAGTGCGGGACAGTCGTCCTACGAGCAGTACTTC. It yields the protein CASSAGQSSYEQYF. The chain joins TRBV19 to TRBJ2-7; a possible D gene is TRBD1 (7 bases). Germline lookup yields CDR1 LNHDA and CDR2 SQIVND (reference sequence). V dropped 5 bases and J dropped 1 base, with 12 bases sitting between them. The CDR3 is 14 amino acids.

The chain employs TRBV24-1 and TRBJ2-7; TRBD1 matches at 7 bases. J was trimmed by 2 bases and V by 4 bases; bases with no gene match: 13. The CDR3 is 17 residues long. Germline V gene data show CDR1 as KGHDR and CDR2 as SFDVKD. CDR3 sequence (DNA): TGTGCCACCAGTGACCCGTATAAGACAGGGACACCCTACGAGCAGTACTTC. Its protein is CATSDPYKTGTPYEQYF.

This chain links TRBV12-3 or TRBV12-4 with TRBJ2-4; D remains unclear. Trimming pared 9 bases from V and 3 bases from J, leaving 18 bases between. The CDR3 length is 15 residues. CDR3 bases: TGTGCCAGTTCAATGGTACTGGGTGGCAAAAACATTCAGTACTTC. Amino acids: CASSMVLGGKNIQYF.

This clonotype was recorded a few times. A junction boundary mismatches the germline segment, possibly from a read error. V gene TRBV4-1 combines with J gene TRBJ2-2, with 11 bases fitting TRBD1. This CDR3 contains 16 residues. Germline V gene sequence: CDR1 MGHRA, CDR2 YSYEKL. CDR3 in DNA: TGCGCCAGCAGCGCTCGGACAGGGGGCGGTGGCGGGGAGCTGTTCTTT. Protein sequence: CASSARTGGGGGELFF.

This clonotype was counted at least ten times. V and J are TRBV2 and TRBJ2-2, with TRBD1 identical over 9 bases. CDR1 is SNHLY, CDR2 FYNNEI, per germline. V gave up 1 base and J gave up 3 bases; unmatched junction bases: 3. The CDR3 totals 16 residues. The CDR3 is CASSEDRGRHTGELFF. CDR3 sequence (DNA): TGTGCCAGCAGTGAAGACAGGGGGCGTCACACCGGGGAGCTGTTTTTT.

The sample holds many counts of this clonotype. V usage is TRBV5-8 and J usage is TRBJ1-5, with a possible D match to TRBD1 (5 bases). V was pared by 1 base and J by 7 bases, with 15 bases between. The germline CDR1 and CDR2 sequences are SGHTS and YDEGEE. This CDR3 comprises 15 residues. The CDR3: CASSLFVSGGQPQHF. As DNA, the CDR3 is TGTGCCAGCAGCTTGTTTGTCTCCGGGGGACAGCCCCAGCATTTT.

This clonotype was observed a few times. This sequence joins TRBV19 and TRBJ1-5; maybe TRBD1 (5 bases). The V end was cut by 5 bases, the J end by 1 base, with 18 bases between. The CDR3 is 17 amino acids. Germline CDR1 is LNHDA and CDR2 is SQIVND (reference sequence). The CDR3 spells CASSSSGVGPSNQPQHF. In nucleotides, the CDR3 is TGTGCCAGTAGTTCTTCGGGGGTTGGGCCAAGCAATCAGCCCCAGCATTTT.

The sample holds many counts of this clonotype. The V call is TRBV6-1, the J call TRBJ2-7; D unresolved. The V end was cut by 7 bases, the J end by 0 bases, with 10 bases between. The CDR3 covers 13 residues. Germline CDR1 MNHNS, CDR2 SASEGT. The CDR3 here is CASTPPSSYEQYF. The DNA for the CDR3 is TGTGCCAGCACCCCCCCGAGCTCCTACGAGCAGTACTTC.

This clonotype was observed many times. A read error may account for a junction end that differs from germline. The chain links TRBV2 to TRBJ2-3; D perhaps matches TRBD2 (6 bases). Germline CDR1 and CDR2: SNHLY and FYNNEI. The CDR3 contains 16 residues. The CDR3: CASGEESPGDEDTQYF. CDR3 sequence (DNA): TGTGCCAGCGGTGAAGAATCCCCGGGAGACGAAGATACGCAGTATTTT.

This clonotype was seen repeatedly, ten times or more. In DNA form, the CDR3 reads TGTGCCCACGGTCAGGGGGAGGGAGGATATGGCTACACCTTC. It codes for CAHGQGEGGYGYTF. The chain couples TRBV30 to TRBJ1-2; 7 bases are a match to TRBD1. In germline, CDR1 is GTSNPN, CDR2 SVGIG (reference sequence). Trimming removed 8 bases from V and 5 bases from J; junction bases left unmatched: 14. The CDR3 covers 14 residues.

This clonotype was observed at least ten times. This chain uses TRBV2 with TRBJ2-5; D ambiguous. The CDR3 is made up of 14 amino acids. V lost 8 bases and J 5 bases, leaving 18 bases between the germline ends. Germline V gene sequence: CDR1 SNHLY, CDR2 FYNNEI. CDR3 sequence: CASQWIPNSETQYF. For the CDR3, the DNA is TGTGCCAGCCAGTGGATCCCCAACTCGGAGACCCAGTACTTC.

This clonotype was seen many times. The CDR3 bases are TGCGCCAGCAGCCAAGGGGGGATCCAAGAGACCCAGTACTTC. Its protein product is CASSQGGIQETQYF. The genes are TRBV4-1 and TRBJ2-5; D is perhaps TRBD1 or TRBD2 (5 bases each). The germline CDR1 and CDR2 sequences are MGHRA and YSYEKL. The CDR3 covers 14 residues. V was pared by 1 base and J by 1 base, with 7 bases between.

This clonotype was seen repeatedly, ten times or more. The chain has TRBV30 and TRBJ2-5, with D hard to call. Trimming cost V 2 bases and J 0 bases, with 16 bases left between them. Germline values: CDR1 GTSNPN, CDR2 SVGIG (reference sequence). The CDR3 length is 16 residues. The CDR3 sequence is CAWSPFHGLDQETQYF. The CDR3 nucleotides read TGTGCCTGGAGTCCCTTTCACGGGTTGGACCAAGAGACCCAGTACTTC.

The genes are TRBV28 and TRBJ2-2; weak D call: TRBD2 (6 bases). The V end lost 1 base, the J end lost 2 bases, and 14 bases lay between the germline ends. The CDR3 spans 17 residues. Germline values: CDR1 MDHEN, CDR2 SYDVKM. The CDR3 here is CASSLSGWRENTGELFF. For the CDR3, the DNA is TGTGCCAGCAGTTTATCGGGGTGGCGGGAAAACACCGGGGAGCTGTTTTTT.

On this clonotype itself: This may be a read error: a much more frequent sequence differs by one nucleotide. The CDR3 does not close with the conserved phenylalanine or tryptophan, likely indicating a read error. V and J are TRBV18 and TRBJ2-7, with a tentative D call TRBD1 (6 bases). V dropped 3 bases and J dropped 6 bases, with 12 bases sitting between them. The V gene's germline CDR1 is KGHSH and CDR2 LQKENI. CDR3 length: 13 residues. The CDR3 here is CASSPRQELEQYL. CDR3 nucleotides: TGTGCCAGCTCACCCAGACAGGAGCTCGAGCAGTACCTC.

This clonotype was detected ten times or more. The V call is TRBV6-1, the J call TRBJ1-1; 7 nucleotides agree with TRBD1. Germline V gene lookup returns CDR1 MNHNS and CDR2 SASEGT. Trimming at V came to 4 bases and at J to 0 bases, leaving 5 bases not matched to a gene. The CDR3 extends over 15 amino acids. The CDR3 nucleotides are TGTGCCAGCAGTGTTCGGACAGGTCTGAACACTGAAGCTTTCTTT. This sequence encodes CASSVRTGLNTEAFF.

The chain employs TRBV18 and TRBJ2-6; D not certain. V lost 3 bases and J 0 bases, leaving 6 bases between the germline ends. CDR1 is KGHSH, CDR2 LQKENI, per germline. The CDR3 is 15 residues long. CDR3 bases: TGTGCCAGCTCACCGAAAGACTCTGGGGCCAACGTCCTGACTTTC. Its translation: CASSPKDSGANVLTF.